This T cell receptor beta chain was sequenced during a study of identifying expanded T cells in peripheral blood (dated by TCRdb to the late 2010s). About the full investigation: Technical replicates were generated by sequencing separate aliquots of the same genomic DNA pool, with four replicates compared pairwise.

What the research found in general, with its limitations: The authors expected that over much longer intervals, such as months to years, biological variance in healthy repertoires might increase even further. In all healthy donors, the variance in clone template counts between samples taken roughly 14 days apart rose significantly as total template count increased. Between technical replicates the binomial model flagged approximately 1.2 differentially abundant clones, whereas over two weeks the binomial model flagged about 15 and over about four weeks 19 to 20. Across all healthy-donor time intervals, the beta-binomial model significantly lowered both the number of clones called differentially abundant and the false-positive rate.

This clone has a handful of counts. Its antigen is currently not known. It has no much larger one-base neighbor in the sample; base qualities were not kept. The immunoSEQ Assay, which relies on bias-controlled multiplex PCR amplification of genomic DNA, was used to profile TCRbeta CDR3 regions. In the source study's methods: The absolute abundance of each unique TCRbeta CDR3 region was quantified after sequences were collapsed and filtered. Differential abundance was tested with a binomial (Fisher-equivalent) model and with a beta-binomial model adding time-dependent variance fitted from healthy donors. Clones with fewer than 5 combined templates were removed, and differential abundance was called for clones with a Benjamini-Hochberg FDR below 0.01. In the beta-binomial model, variance was expressed as a function of the total template count across the two samples, in the form v = (b*log(k)+a)^2. In TCRdb, the immuneACCESS table is reduced to in-frame sequences with V and J assigned. These tables do not hold every clone; where another copy was compared, an unresolved V gene accounts for under half, and the others remain unexplained. The V and J calls and the clone size are those of that table, but D and trimming were determined from the DNA. The sample table holds about 100,000 clones, of which roughly 85% were seen once. The ten largest clonotypes hold roughly 17% of the sample.

No immune events such as infections were documented for the healthy donors during the collection period. Blood repertoires from healthy donors were used as a training cohort for calibrating time-dependent variance in a beta-binomial model of differential abundance of T-cell clones. The training cohort comprised approximately ten healthy donors, 3 female and 7 male. On average the donors were around 41 years old, and their ages spanned about 29 to 65 years. Whole blood was collected from each healthy donor at three time points spaced around 2 weeks apart and obtained from a commercial supplier. For immunosequencing, genomic DNA was extracted from whole blood that had not been sorted. The CDR1 and CDR2 encoded by the germline V gene are LGHNT and FRNRAP. The junction shows trimming of 5 bases on V and 6 bases on J, plus 8 bases between the germline ends. The CDR3 has 12 amino acids, counting the end cysteine and phenylalanine. The sequence is cut down to CDR3 DNA, 36 bases in frame from base 1.

What was sequenced was blood. This TCR came from a person aged 18 to 75 in good health. The chain is made from TRBV12-5 and TRBJ2-1; a tentative D match to TRBD2 spans 6 bases. CDR3 protein: CASGRDFNEQFF. The bases read TGTGCTAGTGGTAGGGACTTCAATGAGCAGTTCTTC.